The 12 T cell receptor beta chains given below trace back to one sample, sequenced in a study of control samples from healthy donors and cancer patients. Libraries were prepared by immunoSEQ multiplex PCR; TCRdb keeps only in-frame clonotypes and omits some of them. The table lists 150,000 or so clones, approximately 94% of them singletons. What was sequenced was blood. All receptors derive from a man between 18 and 35 years old in good health.

The CDR3 DNA reads as TGTGCCAGCAGCCCCCCAGGGACGTACGAGCAGTACTTC. Translation: CASSPPGTYEQYF. This chain links TRBV3-1 (or the pseudogene TRBV3-2) with TRBJ2-7, with D perhaps matching TRBD1 or TRBD2 (5 bases each). V lost 4 bases, J lost 4 bases, and 11 bases lay in between. Germline values: CDR1 LGHDT, CDR2 YNNKEL (reference sequence). The CDR3 runs 13 residues.

The table lists this clone with a few counts. The chain links TRBV23-1 to TRBJ1-2; D is ambiguous. TRBV23-1 is an open reading frame, and its role is uncertain. The length of the CDR3 is 9 residues. Trimming shortened V by 3 bases and J by 10 bases, and 3 bases separated the two germline ends. DNA of the CDR3: TGCGCCAGCAGTCAGCTCTACACCTTC. Its translation: CASSQLYTF.

The chain links TRBV10-1 to TRBJ2-7; 7 nucleotides agree with TRBD2. The CDR3 runs to 14 residues. CDR1 and CDR2 from the germline V gene are WNHNN and SYGVQD (reference sequence). Trimming at V came to 4 bases and at J to 5 bases, leaving 8 bases not matched to a gene. CDR3 sequence reads: CASSVWREMNEQYF. The CDR3 bases are TGCGCCAGCAGTGTTTGGCGGGAGATGAACGAGCAGTACTTC.

Remarks on this clone: Other DNA sequences in the sample encode the same CDR3. The gene calls are TRBV6-5 and TRBJ1-5; D gene unclear. The CDR3 covers 13 residues. V was cut by 6 bases and J by 0 bases, with 6 bases left in between. CDR1 is MNHEY and CDR2 is SVGAGI in the germline V gene. The CDR3 coding sequence is TGTGCCAGCAGCTTAAATAGCAATCAGCCCCAGCATTTT. It specifies CASSLNSNQPQHF.

The chain recombines TRBV11-2 with TRBJ1-1; D is ambiguous. CDR3 length: 13 residues. Germline CDR1 is SGHAT and CDR2 is FQNNGV. The V end lost 3 bases, the J end lost 5 bases, and 10 bases lay between the germline ends. CDR3 in DNA: TGTGCCAGCAGCTTGGAGCGAGGAACTGAAGCTTTCTTT. Translating it yields CASSLERGTEAFF.

This chain uses TRBV28 with TRBJ2-1; D remains unclear. This CDR3 spans 13 amino acids. Trimming took off 2 bases at V and 15 bases at J, with 17 bases between the two ends. Germline CDR1 reads MDHEN; CDR2 reads SYDVKM. The CDR3 region has the DNA TGTGCCAGCAGTTTAATCGCCCGGCCGCTGGGGTTCTTC. As protein: CASSLIARPLGFF.

The chain combines TRBV11-3 with TRBJ1-1, with TRBD1 as a possible D gene (6 bases). Per the germline V gene, CDR1 is SGHNT and CDR2 is YENEEA. The CDR3 is 13 residues long. The V and J ends lost 3 bases and 3 bases respectively, with 8 bases between them. The CDR3 DNA reads as TGTGCCAGCAGCTTGGACAGCTACACTGAAGCTTTCTTT. This gives the protein CASSLDSYTEAFF.

V usage is TRBV25-1 and J usage is TRBJ1-3; D uncertain. CDR3 length: 12 residues. Germline values: CDR1 MGHDK, CDR2 SYGVNS. The V and J ends lost 2 bases and 7 bases respectively, with 6 bases between them. Here the CDR3 DNA reads TGTGCCAGCAGTGAAAGGACCAACACCATATATTTT. As protein: CASSERTNTIYF.

V usage is TRBV2 and J usage is TRBJ1-5; 7 bases align to TRBD1. CDR3 size: 14 residues. The germline gives CDR1 SNHLY, CDR2 FYNNEI. V was pared by 6 bases and J by 3 bases, with 5 bases of the junction left unmatched. The CDR3, as DNA: TGTGCCAGCAGGGAGACAGGGTACAATCAGCCCCAGCATTTT. Encoded protein: CASRETGYNQPQHF.

The chain recombines TRBV9 with TRBJ1-1, with D uncertain. Germline values: CDR1 SGDLS, CDR2 YYNGEE. The CDR3 is 16 amino acids. With 0 bases removed from V and 1 base from J, the gap between germline ends came to 13 bases. The CDR3 DNA reads TGTGCCAGCAGCGTAGGCCCCTTAGGAGGGAACACTGAAGCTTTCTTT. Protein product: CASSVGPLGGNTEAFF.

The chain combines TRBV6-5 with TRBJ1-5, with 9 positions matching TRBD1. V was clipped by 6 bases and J by 5 bases; unmatched bases: 8. The CDR3 has 15 amino acids. Germline V gene data show CDR1 as MNHEY and CDR2 as SVGAGI. CDR3 nucleotide sequence: TGTGCCAGCAGGGAGACAGGGGGTGTTGATCAGCCCCAGCATTTT. Its translation: CASRETGGVDQPQHF.

V gene TRBV18 combines with J gene TRBJ1-2; no firm D call. Germline V gene data show CDR1 as KGHSH and CDR2 as LQKENI. This CDR3 has 13 residues. V lost 3 bases, J lost 0 bases, and 5 bases lay in between. The CDR3 sequence is CASSPGSNYGYTF. CDR3 DNA: TGTGCCAGCTCACCTGGATCTAACTATGGCTACACCTTC.